This T cell receptor beta chain originates from a study of blood T cell repertoires in COVID-19. As handled by the study authors: How many nucleated cells were present was estimated from reference gene primer amplification. Assay: immunoSEQ multiplex PCR; the TCRdb copy retains only in-frame clones and omits some. V and J calls and clone size come straight from that table; D and trimming were deduced from the DNA. The sample includes some 150,000 clones, about 85% of them seen just once. This clone has just one count. The V end was cut by 2 bases, the J end by 2 bases, with 14 bases between. CDR1 and CDR2 (germline): SGHRS, YFSETQ. The CDR3 covers 16 residues.

The chain links TRBV5-1 to TRBJ2-1, with D possibly TRBD1 on 6 matching bases. The source is an elderly woman in a cohort sampled during active or convalescent COVID-19. Sequencing used peripheral blood. This chain's CDR3 is CASSFEGEPTYNEQFF. The DNA for the CDR3 is TGCGCCAGCAGCTTTGAGGGGGAGCCCACCTACAATGAGCAGTTCTTC.